The T cell receptor beta chain under discussion was sequenced for a study of spatial heterogeneity in lung cancer (dated by TCRdb to the late 2010s). For context, the study as a whole: Beta-chain transcripts were consistently detected in greater numbers than alpha-chain transcripts, which likely reflected higher beta-chain transcript abundance. Both alpha and beta chains were TCR-sequenced in samples taken at surgery, namely 220 tumor regions, roughly 64 matched nontumor lung samples and about 54 PBMC samples. Nonsynonymous mutation counts, determined by whole-exome sequencing of tumor tissue, were related to TCR repertoire features. TCR alpha and beta repertoires were quantitatively compared across multiple tumor regions, matched nontumor lung and blood in non-small cell lung cancer. In the raw uncorrected reads, each unique combination of TCR and UMI appeared on average more than ten times.

Receptor libraries were prepared by 5' RACE. The data were produced on a NextSeq 500. To allow correction of PCR and sequencing errors, the TCR library protocol tagged every TCR cDNA molecule with a unique molecular identifier. Per the authors' processing: TCR identification, UMI-based error correction and CDR3 extraction were performed with Decombinator tools. TCRs above a frequency of 2 per 1,000, corresponding to the top 1% of the tumor frequency distribution, were defined as expanded. Rényi diversity was computed with the R vegan package after subsampling each repertoire 100 times to 5,000 TCRs. To build CDR3 similarity networks, amino acid triplet string-kernel similarity was used, and CDR3s were connected when their pairwise similarity was above 0.82. TCRdb cleaned the public reads at Q25 with fastp, built clones with MiXCR and kept in-frame beta chains. One record per CDR3 amino acid sequence lists the most common genes and DNA. The V and J calls, along with clone size, are taken from TCRdb and not from the paper's own processing. This sample has tens of thousands of distinct CDR3 sequences in its table, and less than 5.5% of those were observed once. The ten top clones hold more than 20% of the sample.

V is clipped by 7 bases and J by 0 bases, and the sequence between their germline boundaries is 16 bases long. Including cysteine and phenylalanine, the CDR3 has 17 amino acids. Left in the record is the CDR3 DNA by itself, 51 bases read in frame from the first base. The germline V gene sets CDR1 to MNHEY and CDR2 to SVGEGT. The sample holds many counts of this clonotype. Its antigen remains undetermined. No clone much larger than this one lies a single base away; base qualities are absent. Broader findings and caveats from the paper: Ubiquitous expanded tumor TCRs were found in blood more often at tumor resection than at routine follow-up. Confirming at a functional level the hypothesis that regional TCRs recognize regional mutations was considered to require additional single-cell paired TCR alpha and beta sequencing.

Sample time point, as interpreted from the label and publication: sample taken at primary tumor resection. Whole RNA extracted from tumor and nontumor lung tissue, or from cryopreserved PBMC samples, was used for TCR sequencing without cell sorting. Donors were around 71 patients with early-stage, untreated non-small cell lung cancer from the lung TRACERx cohort. Only patients with enough RNA available from two or more tumor regions were chosen for TCR sequencing. This sequence originates from a female donor with early-stage non-small cell lung cancer. This chain joins TRBV6-2 or TRBV6-3 to TRBJ2-6, with no reliable assignment of the D segment. Sequencing was performed on PBMCs, taken at surgery. At the DNA level, the sequence is TGTGCCAGCATTAGCCCCTCACGGGCCTCTGGGGCCAACGTCCTGACTTTC. Translated, this is CASISPSRASGANVLTF.